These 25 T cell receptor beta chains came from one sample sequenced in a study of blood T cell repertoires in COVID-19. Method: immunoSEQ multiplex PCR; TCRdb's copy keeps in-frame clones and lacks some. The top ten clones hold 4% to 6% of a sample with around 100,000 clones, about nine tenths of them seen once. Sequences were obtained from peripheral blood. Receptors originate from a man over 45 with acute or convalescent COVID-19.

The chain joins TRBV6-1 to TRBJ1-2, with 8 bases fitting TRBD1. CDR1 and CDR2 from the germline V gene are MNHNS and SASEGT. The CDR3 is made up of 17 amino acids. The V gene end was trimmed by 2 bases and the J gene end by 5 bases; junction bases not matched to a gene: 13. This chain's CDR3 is CASSETGQASLPYGYTF. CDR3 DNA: TGTGCCAGCAGTGAAACGGGACAGGCGAGTCTCCCTTATGGCTACACCTTC.

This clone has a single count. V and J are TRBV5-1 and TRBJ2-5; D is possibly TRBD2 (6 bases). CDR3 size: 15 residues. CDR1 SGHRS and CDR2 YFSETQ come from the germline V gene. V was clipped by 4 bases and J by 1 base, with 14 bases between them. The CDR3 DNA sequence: TGCGCCAGCAGCCCGGGCCGGGGGTCCCAAGAGACCCAGTACTTC. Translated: CASSPGRGSQETQYF.

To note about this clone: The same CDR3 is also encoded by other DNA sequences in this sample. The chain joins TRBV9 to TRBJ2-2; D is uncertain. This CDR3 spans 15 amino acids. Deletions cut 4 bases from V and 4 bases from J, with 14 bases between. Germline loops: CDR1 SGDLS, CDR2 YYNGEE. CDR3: CASSSPLGGTGELFF. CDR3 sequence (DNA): TGTGCCAGCAGCTCCCCCCTTGGCGGCACCGGGGAGCTGTTTTTT.

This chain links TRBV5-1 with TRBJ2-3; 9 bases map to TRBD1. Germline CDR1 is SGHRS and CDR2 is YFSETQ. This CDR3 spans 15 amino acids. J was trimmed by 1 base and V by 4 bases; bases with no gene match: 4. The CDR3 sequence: CASSQRTGGTDTQYF. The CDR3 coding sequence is TGCGCCAGCAGCCAACGGACAGGGGGCACAGATACGCAGTATTTT. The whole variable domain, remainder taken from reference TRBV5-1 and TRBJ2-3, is KAGVTQTPRYLIKTRGQQVTLSCSPISGHRSVSWYQQTPGQGLQFLFEYFSETQRNKGNFPGRFSGRQFSNSRSEMNVSTLELGDSALYLCASSQRTGGTDTQYFGPGTRLTVL.

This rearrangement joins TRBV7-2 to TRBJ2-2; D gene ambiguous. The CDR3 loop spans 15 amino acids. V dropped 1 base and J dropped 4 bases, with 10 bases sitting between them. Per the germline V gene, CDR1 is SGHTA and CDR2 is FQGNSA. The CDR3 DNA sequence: TGTGCCAGCAGCTTAGTAGCCCCGAGCACCGGGGAGCTGTTTTTT. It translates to CASSLVAPSTGELFF.

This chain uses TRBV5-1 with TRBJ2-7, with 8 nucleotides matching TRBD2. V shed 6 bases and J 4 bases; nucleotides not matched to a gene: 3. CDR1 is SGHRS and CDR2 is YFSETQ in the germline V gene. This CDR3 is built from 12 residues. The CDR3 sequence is CASTSGGYEQYF. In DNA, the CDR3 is TGCGCCAGCACTTCGGGAGGGTACGAGCAGTACTTC.

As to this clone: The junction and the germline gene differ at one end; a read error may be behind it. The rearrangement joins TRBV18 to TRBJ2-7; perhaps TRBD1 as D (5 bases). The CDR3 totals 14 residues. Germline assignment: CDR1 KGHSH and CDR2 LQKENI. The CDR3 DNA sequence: TGTGCCAGCTCACCACAGAAGGGGCATATATATCTCTTCTTC. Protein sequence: CASSPQKGHIYLFF.

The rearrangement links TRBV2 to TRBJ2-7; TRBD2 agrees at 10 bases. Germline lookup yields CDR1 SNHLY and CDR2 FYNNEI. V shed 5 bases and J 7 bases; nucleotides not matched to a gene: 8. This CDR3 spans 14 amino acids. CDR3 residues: CASSSPLLAGEQYF. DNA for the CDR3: TGTGCCAGCAGTTCCCCCTTACTAGCGGGGGAGCAGTACTTC. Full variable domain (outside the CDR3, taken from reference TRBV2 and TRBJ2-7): EPEVTQTPSHQVTQMGQEVILRCVPISNHLYFYWYRQILGQKVEFLVSFYNNEISEKSEIFDDQFSVERPDGSNFTLKIRSTKLEDSAMYFCASSSPLLAGEQYFGPGTRLTVT.

CDR3: CASTSSGLSYEQYF. CDR3 sequence (DNA): TGTGCCAGCACCAGTAGCGGGCTTTCCTACGAGCAGTACTTC. The chain carries TRBV2 and TRBJ2-7, with 7 nucleotides matching TRBD2. Looked up from germline, CDR1 is SNHLY and CDR2 is FYNNEI. The junction had 7 bases not matched to a gene; V was cut back by 7 bases and J by 1 base. The length of the CDR3 is 14 residues.

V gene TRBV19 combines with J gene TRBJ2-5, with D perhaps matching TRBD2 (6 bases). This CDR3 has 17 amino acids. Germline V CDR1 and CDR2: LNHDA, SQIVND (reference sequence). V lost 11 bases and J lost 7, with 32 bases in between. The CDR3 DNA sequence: TGTGCCTGCCGAAGATCGTCTCGGGACTGGGGACCGGGGACCCAGTACTTC. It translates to CACRRSSRDWGPGTQYF.

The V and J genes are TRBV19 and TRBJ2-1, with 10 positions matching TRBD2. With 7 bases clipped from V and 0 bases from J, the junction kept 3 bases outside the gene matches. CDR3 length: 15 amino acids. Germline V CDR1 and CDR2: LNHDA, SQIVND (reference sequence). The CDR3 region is CASKSGRASYNEQFF. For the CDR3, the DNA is TGTGCCAGTAAGAGCGGGAGGGCCTCCTACAATGAGCAGTTCTTC.

As DNA, the CDR3 is TGTGCCAGCAGCAAAGGGACTAGCGGGAGTATCTACAATGAGCAGTTCTTC. Its protein product is CASSKGTSGSIYNEQFF. The rearrangement uses TRBV21-1 and TRBJ2-1; TRBD2 is the table's D call, not checked against the DNA. TRBV21-1 is flagged as a pseudogene. The CDR3 is 17 residues long.

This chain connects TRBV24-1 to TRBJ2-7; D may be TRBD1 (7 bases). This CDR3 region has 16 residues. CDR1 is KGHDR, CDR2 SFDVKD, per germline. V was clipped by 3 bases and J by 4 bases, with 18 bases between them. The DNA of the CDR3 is TGTGCCACCAGTGATGGGGTGGAGGGGGCGCCTTACGAGCAGTACTTC. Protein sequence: CATSDGVEGAPYEQYF.

DNA for the CDR3: TGTGCCAGCAGTTACCAGCGACCAACCTTGTCAGATACGCAGTATTTT. Protein: CASSYQRPTLSDTQYF. The chain recombines TRBV6-5 with TRBJ2-3; D uncertain. V shed 2 bases and J shed 4 bases, with 16 bases lying between them. The CDR3 is made up of 16 amino acids. Germline V gives CDR1 MNHEY, CDR2 SVGAGI.

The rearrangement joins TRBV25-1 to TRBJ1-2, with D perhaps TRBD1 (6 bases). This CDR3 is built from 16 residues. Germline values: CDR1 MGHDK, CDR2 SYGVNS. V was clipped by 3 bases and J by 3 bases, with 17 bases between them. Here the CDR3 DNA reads TGTGCCAGCAGTGACGGAGGAATAGGGGGAGACTATGGCTACACCTTC. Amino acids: CASSDGGIGGDYGYTF.

The CDR3 is CASSPRAGAYEQYF. CDR3 bases: TGTGCCAGCAGCCCAAGAGCAGGTGCCTACGAGCAGTACTTC. This chain links TRBV9 with TRBJ2-7; no reliable D call. V lost 4 bases and J lost 2, with 13 bases in between. Germline V gene data show CDR1 as SGDLS and CDR2 as YYNGEE. The CDR3 spans 14 residues.

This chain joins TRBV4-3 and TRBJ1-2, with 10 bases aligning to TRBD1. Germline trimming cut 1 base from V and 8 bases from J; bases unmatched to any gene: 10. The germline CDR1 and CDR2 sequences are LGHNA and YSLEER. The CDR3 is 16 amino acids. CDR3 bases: TGCGCCAGCAGCCAAGGTAGAGGACAGGGGGTAAACGGCTACACCTTC. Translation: CASSQGRGQGVNGYTF.

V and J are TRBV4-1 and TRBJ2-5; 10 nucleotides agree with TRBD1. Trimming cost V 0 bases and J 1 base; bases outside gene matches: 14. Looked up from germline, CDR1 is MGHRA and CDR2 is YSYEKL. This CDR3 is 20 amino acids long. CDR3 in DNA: TGCGCCAGCAGCCAAGAAGCACCGACCGGGACAGGGGACCGCCAAGAGACCCAGTACTTC. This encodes CASSQEAPTGTGDRQETQYF.

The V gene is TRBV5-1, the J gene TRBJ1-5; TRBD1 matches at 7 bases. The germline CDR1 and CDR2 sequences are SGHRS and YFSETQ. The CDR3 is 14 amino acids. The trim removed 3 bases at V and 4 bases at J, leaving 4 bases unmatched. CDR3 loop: CASSSGTANQPQHF. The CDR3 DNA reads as TGCGCCAGCAGCTCCGGGACAGCAAATCAGCCCCAGCATTTT.

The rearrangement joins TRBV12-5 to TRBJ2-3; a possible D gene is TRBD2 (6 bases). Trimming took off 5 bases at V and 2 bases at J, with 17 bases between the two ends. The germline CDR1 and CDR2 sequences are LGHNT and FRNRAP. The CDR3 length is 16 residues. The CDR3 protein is CASGQGTFLYTDTQYF. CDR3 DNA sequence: TGTGCTAGTGGTCAAGGGACTTTCCTTTACACAGATACGCAGTATTTT.

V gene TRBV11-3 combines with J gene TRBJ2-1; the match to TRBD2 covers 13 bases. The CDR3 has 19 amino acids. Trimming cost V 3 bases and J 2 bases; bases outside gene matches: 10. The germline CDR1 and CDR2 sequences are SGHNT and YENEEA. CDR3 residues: CASSFAGTSGNFPYNEQFF. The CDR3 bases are TGTGCCAGCAGCTTTGCCGGGACTAGCGGGAACTTCCCCTACAATGAGCAGTTCTTC.

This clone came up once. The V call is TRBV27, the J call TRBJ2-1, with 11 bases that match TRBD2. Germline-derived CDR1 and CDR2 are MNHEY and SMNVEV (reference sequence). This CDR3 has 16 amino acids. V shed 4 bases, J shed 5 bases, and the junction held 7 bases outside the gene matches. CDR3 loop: CASSSLLAGVDNEQFF. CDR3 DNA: TGTGCCAGCAGTTCCCTACTAGCGGGAGTTGACAATGAGCAGTTCTTC.

In DNA form, the CDR3 reads TGTGCCAGCAGTTTATCGGGGTCTCGAGGGTGGGACACTGAAGCTTTCTTT. It codes for CASSLSGSRGWDTEAFF. V and J are TRBV27 and TRBJ1-1, with no clear D. CDR1 and CDR2 (germline): MNHEY, SMNVEV (reference sequence). Trimming removed 0 bases at V and 3 bases at J, with 17 bases between. The CDR3 consists of 17 residues.

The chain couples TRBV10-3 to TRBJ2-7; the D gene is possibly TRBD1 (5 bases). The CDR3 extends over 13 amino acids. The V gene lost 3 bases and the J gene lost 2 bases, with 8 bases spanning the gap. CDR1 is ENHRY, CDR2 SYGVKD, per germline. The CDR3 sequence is CAISEGDTYEQYF. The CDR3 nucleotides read TGTGCCATCAGTGAAGGGGATACCTACGAGCAGTACTTC.

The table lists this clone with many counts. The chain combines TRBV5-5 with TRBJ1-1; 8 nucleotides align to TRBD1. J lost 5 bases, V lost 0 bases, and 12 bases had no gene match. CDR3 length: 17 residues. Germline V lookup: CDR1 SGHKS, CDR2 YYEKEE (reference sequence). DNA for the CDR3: TGTGCCAGCAGCTTGGTTGGGACAGGCCCTATGGGGACTGAAGCTTTCTTT. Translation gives CASSLVGTGPMGTEAFF.